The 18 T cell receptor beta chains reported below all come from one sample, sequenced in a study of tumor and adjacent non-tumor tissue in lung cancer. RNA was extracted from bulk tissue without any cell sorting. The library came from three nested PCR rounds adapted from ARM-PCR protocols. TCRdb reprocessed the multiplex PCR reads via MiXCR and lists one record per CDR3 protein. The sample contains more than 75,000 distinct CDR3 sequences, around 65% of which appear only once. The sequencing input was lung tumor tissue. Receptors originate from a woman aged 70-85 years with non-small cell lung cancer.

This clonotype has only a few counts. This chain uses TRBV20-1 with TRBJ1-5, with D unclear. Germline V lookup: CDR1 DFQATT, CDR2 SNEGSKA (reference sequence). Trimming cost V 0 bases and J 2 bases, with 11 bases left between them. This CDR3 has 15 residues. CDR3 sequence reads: CSARDLERGNQPQHF. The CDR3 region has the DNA TGCAGTGCTAGAGATTTGGAGAGGGGCAATCAGCCCCAGCATTTT.

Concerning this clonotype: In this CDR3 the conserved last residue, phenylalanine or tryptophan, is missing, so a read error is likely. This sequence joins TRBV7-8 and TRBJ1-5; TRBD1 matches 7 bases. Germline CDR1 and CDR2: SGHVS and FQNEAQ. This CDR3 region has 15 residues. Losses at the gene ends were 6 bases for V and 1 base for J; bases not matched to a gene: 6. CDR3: CASRHEQGSNQPQHY. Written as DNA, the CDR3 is TGTGCCAGCAGACACGAACAGGGGAGCAATCAGCCCCAGCATTAT.

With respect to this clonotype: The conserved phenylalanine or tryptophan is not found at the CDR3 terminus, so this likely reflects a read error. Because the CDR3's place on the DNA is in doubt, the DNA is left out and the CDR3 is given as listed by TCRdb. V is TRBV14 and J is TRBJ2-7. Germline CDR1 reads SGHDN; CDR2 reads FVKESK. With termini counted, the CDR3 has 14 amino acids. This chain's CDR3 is CASSQADTAYEEYL.

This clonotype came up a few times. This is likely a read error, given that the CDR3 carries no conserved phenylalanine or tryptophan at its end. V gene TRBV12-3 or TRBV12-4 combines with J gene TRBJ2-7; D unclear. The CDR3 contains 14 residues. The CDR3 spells CSSSLDLQPYEQYL. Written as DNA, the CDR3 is TGTTCCAGCAGTTTAGATCTACAGCCTTACGAGCAGTACCTC.

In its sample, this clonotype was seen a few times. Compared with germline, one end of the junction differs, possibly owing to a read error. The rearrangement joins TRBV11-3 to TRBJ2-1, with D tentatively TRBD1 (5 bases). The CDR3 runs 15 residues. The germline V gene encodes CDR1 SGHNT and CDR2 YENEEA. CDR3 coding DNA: TGTGCCAGCAGCTTAGGTCAGGGTACCTACAATGAACAGTTATTC. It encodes CASSLGQGTYNEQLF.

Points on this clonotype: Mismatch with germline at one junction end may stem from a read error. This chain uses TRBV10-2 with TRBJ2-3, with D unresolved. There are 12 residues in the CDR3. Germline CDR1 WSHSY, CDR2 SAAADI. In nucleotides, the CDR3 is TGTGCCAGCAGAGATCCCTTGGGTATACAGTATTTT. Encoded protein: CASRDPLGIQYF.

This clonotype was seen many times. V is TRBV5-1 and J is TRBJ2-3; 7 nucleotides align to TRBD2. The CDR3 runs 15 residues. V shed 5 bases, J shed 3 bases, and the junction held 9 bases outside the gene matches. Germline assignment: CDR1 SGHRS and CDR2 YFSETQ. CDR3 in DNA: TGCGCCAGCAGTTCACGAGAGCGGGGTACAGATACGCAGTATTTT. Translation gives CASSSRERGTDTQYF.

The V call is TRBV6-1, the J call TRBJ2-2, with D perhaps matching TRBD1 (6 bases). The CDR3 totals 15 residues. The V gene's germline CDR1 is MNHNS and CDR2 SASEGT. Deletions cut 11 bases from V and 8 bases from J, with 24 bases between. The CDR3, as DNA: TGTGCCTCCTCTCCCATGAGCAGGGGCACTGGGGAGCTGTTTTTT. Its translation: CASSPMSRGTGELFF.

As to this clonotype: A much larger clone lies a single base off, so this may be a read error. The CDR3 region has the DNA TGTGCCACCAGTGCCCATGGAGCGGGAGGATCCTACGAGCAGTACTTC. Its protein product is CATSAHGAGGSYEQYF. The chain has TRBV24-1 and TRBJ2-7, with TRBD2 matching 9 bases. Germline CDR1 KGHDR, CDR2 SFDVKD. The ends lost 5 bases at V and 1 base at J; junction bases unmatched: 8. This CDR3 is built from 16 residues.

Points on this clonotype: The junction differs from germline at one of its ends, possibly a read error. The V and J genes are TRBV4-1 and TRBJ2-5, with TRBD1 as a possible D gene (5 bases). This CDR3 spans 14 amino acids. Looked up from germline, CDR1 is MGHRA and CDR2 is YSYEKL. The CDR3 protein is CASSHQGAGESQYF. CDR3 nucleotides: TGCGCCAGCAGCCACCAGGGCGCAGGAGAGAGCCAGTACTTC.

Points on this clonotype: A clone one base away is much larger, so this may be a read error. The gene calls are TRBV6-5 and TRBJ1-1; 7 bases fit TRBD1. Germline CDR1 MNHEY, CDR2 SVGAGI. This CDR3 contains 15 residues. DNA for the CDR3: TGTGCCAGCAGTTACTCGGGACAGTTGAACACTGAAGTTTTCTTT. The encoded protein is CASSYSGQLNTEVFF.

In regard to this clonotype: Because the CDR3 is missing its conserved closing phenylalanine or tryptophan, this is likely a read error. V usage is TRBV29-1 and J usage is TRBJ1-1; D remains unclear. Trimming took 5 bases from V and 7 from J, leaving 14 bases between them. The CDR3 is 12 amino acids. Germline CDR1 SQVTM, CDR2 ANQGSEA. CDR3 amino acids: CSVIVGEYEAFI. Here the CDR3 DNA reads TGCAGCGTTATTGTTGGAGAATATGAAGCTTTCATT.

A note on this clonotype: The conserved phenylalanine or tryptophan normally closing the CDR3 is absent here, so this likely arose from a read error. CDR3 amino acids: CASSRLSVDRNKNTEAFY. In DNA form, the CDR3 reads TGTGCCAGCAGCCGTCTTTCAGTGGACAGGAATAAGAACACTGAAGCTTTCTAT. This chain connects TRBV4-2 to TRBJ1-1; 7 nucleotides match TRBD1. Trimming at V came to 4 bases and at J to 1 base, leaving 15 bases not matched to a gene. Looked up from germline, CDR1 is LGHNA and CDR2 is YNFKEQ. The CDR3 is 18 residues long.

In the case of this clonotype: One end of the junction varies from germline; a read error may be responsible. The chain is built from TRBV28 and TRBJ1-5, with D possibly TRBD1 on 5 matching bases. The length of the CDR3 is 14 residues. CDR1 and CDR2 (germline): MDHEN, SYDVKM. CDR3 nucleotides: TGTGTCAGCACAAGGGGAAATAGCAATCAGCCCCAGCATTTT. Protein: CVSTRGNSNQPQHF.

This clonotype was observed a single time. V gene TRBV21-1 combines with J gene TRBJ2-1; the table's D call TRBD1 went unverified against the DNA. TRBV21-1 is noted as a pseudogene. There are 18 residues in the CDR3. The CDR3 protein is CASSKAHRAPGPYNKQFF. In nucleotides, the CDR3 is TGTGCCAGCAGCAAAGCCCACCGGGCCCCTGGACCGTACAATAAGCAGTTCTTC.

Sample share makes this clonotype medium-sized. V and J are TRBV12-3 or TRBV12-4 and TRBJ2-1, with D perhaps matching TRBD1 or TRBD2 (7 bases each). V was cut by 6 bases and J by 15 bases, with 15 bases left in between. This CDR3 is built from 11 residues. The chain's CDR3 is CASSSRGGAFF. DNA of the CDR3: TGTGCCAGCAGCTCCAGGGGGGGTGCGTTCTTC.

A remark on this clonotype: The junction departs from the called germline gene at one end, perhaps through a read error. The CDR3: CGVVPSSTTEAFF. The CDR3 region has the DNA TGCGGCGTTGTCCCGAGTTCGACCACTGAAGCTTTCTTT. V and J are TRBV29-1 and TRBJ1-1; D unclear. The CDR3 sequence is 13 residues long. From germline, CDR1 is SQVTM and CDR2 ANQGSEA.

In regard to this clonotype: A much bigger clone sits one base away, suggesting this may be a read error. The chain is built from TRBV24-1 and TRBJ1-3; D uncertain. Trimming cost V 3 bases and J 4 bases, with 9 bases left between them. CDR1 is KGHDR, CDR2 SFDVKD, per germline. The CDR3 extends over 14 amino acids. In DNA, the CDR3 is TGTGCCACCAGTGATCCAGTCAAAGGAAACACCATATATTTT. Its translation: CATSDPVKGNTIYF.